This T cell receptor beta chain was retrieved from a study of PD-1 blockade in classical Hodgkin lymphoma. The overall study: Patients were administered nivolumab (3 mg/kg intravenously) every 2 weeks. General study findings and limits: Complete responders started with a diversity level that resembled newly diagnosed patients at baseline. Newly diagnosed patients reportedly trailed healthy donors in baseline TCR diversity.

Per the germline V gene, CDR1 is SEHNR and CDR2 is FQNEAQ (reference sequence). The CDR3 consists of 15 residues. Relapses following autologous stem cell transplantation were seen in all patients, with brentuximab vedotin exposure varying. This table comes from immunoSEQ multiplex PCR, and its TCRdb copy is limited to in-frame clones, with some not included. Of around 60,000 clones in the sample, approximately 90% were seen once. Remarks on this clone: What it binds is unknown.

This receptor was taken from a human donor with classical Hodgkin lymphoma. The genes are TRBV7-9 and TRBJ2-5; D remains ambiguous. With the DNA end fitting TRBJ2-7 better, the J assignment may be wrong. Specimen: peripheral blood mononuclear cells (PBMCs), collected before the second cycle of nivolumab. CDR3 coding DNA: TGTGCCAGCAGCCCTACCCAGGTTGTTACCTACGAGCAGTACTTC. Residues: CASSPTQVVTYEQYF.